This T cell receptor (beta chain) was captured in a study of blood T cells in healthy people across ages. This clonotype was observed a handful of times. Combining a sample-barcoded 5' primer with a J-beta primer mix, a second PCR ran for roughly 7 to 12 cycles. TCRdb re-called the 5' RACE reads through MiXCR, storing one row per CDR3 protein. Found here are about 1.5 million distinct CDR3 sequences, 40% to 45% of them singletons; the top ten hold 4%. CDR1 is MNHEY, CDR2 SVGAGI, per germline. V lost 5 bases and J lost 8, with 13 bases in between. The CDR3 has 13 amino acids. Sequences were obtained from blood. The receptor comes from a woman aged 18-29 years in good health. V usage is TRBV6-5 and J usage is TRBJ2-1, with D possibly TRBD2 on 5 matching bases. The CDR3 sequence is CASSDIAGDEQFF. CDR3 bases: TGTGCCAGCAGTGATATCGCGGGCGATGAGCAGTTCTTC.